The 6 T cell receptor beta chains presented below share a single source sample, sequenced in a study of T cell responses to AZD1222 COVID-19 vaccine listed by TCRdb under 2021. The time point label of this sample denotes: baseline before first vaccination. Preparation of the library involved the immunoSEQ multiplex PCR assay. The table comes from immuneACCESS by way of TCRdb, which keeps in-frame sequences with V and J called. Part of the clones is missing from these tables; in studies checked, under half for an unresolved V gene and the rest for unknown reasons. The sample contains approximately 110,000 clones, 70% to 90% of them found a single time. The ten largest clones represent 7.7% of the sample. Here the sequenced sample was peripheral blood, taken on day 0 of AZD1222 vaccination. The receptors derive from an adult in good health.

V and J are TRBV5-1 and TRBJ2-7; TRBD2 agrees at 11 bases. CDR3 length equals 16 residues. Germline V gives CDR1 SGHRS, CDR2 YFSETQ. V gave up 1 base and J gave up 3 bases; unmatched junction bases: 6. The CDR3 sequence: CASSLTTSGINYEQYF. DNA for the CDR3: TGCGCCAGCAGCTTGACGACTAGCGGGATAAACTACGAGCAGTACTTC.

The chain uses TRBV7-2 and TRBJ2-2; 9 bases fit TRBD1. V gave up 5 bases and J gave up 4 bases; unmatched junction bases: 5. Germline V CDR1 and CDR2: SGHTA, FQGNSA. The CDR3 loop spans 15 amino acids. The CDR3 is CASSATGGGTGELFF. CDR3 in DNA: TGTGCCAGCAGCGCGACAGGGGGGGGCACCGGGGAGCTGTTTTTT. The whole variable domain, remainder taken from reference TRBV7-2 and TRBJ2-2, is GAGVSQSPSNKVTEKGKDVELRCDPISGHTALYWYRQSLGQGLEFLIYFQGNSAPDKSGLPSDRFSAERTGGSVSTLTIQRTQQEDSAVYLCASSATGGGTGELFFGEGSRLTVL.

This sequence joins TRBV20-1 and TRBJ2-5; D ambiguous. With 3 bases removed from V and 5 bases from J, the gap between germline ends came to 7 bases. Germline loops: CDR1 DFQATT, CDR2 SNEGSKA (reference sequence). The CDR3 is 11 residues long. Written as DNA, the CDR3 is TGCAGTGCTAGGTCCCAGGAGACCCAGTACTTC. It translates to CSARSQETQYF.

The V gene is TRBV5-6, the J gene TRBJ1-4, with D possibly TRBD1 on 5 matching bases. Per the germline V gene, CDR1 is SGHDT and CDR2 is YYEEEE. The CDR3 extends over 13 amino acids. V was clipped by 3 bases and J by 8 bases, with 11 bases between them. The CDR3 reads CASSSRGREKLFF. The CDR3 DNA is TGTGCCAGCAGCTCAAGGGGCAGGGAAAAACTGTTTTTT.

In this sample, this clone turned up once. CDR3 nucleotides: TGTGCCAGCAGGACTAGCGTACAATGGGCAGATACGCAGTATTTT. This sequence encodes CASRTSVQWADTQYF. This rearrangement joins TRBV6-5 to TRBJ2-3; 8 bases line up with TRBD2. Losses at the gene ends were 6 bases for V and 4 bases for J; bases not matched to a gene: 9. The V gene's germline CDR1 is MNHEY and CDR2 SVGAGI. The CDR3 has 15 amino acids.

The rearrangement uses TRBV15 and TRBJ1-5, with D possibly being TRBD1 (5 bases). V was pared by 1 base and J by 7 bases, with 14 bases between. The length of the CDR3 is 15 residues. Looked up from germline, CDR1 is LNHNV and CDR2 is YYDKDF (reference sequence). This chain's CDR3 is CATSRVGGVGQPQHF. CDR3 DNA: TGTGCCACCAGCAGAGTTGGGGGAGTAGGGCAGCCCCAGCATTTT.